The 13 T cell receptor beta chains listed next were all sequenced from one sample in a study of cytotoxic CD8 clonotypes in ibrutinib-treated CLL. Profiling relied on immunoSEQ multiplex PCR, and the TCRdb table lists in-frame clones only, not all of them. The table has about 150,000 clones, about 70% seen once. Sequenced here: PBMCs, sampled after 24 months of ibrutinib treatment. These receptors all stem from a human donor with chronic lymphocytic leukemia.

A single count supports this clone. V is TRBV7-9 and J is TRBJ1-4, with 8 bases identical to TRBD1. The CDR3 loop spans 15 amino acids. Germline V gene sequence: CDR1 SEHNR, CDR2 FQNEAQ (reference sequence). Losses at the gene ends were 4 bases for V and 3 bases for J; bases not matched to a gene: 4. The CDR3 DNA follows: TGTGCCAGCAGCTCAACGACAGGGGCTAATGAAAAACTGTTTTTT. Translation: CASSSTTGANEKLFF.

The chain uses TRBV4-1 and TRBJ2-7; 7 bases fit TRBD1. There are 16 residues in the CDR3. V lost 1 base, J lost 3 bases, and 9 bases stayed unmatched. Looked up from germline, CDR1 is MGHRA and CDR2 is YSYEKL. The CDR3: CASSQGQGSLIYEQYF. The CDR3 DNA reads as TGCGCCAGCAGCCAAGGACAGGGCTCCCTCATCTACGAGCAGTACTTC.

The rearrangement joins TRBV5-1 to TRBJ1-1, with D perhaps matching TRBD1 (5 bases). Per the germline V gene, CDR1 is SGHRS and CDR2 is YFSETQ. The V end lost 6 bases, the J end lost 2 bases, and 14 bases lay between the germline ends. This CDR3 comprises 14 residues. CDR3 DNA sequence: TGCGCCAGCAACCTGCAGGGATCCAACACTGAAGCTTTCTTT. Amino acid sequence: CASNLQGSNTEAFF.

The chain is built from TRBV6-6 and TRBJ2-3, with D maybe TRBD1 (5 bases). Trimming took off 7 bases at V and 1 base at J, with 15 bases between the two ends. Germline V CDR1 and CDR2: MNHNY, SVGAGI (reference sequence). The CDR3 covers 15 residues. The DNA for the CDR3 is TGTGCCAGCACCGCCAGACAGCGTGGCACAGATACGCAGTATTTT. Amino acid sequence: CASTARQRGTDTQYF.

The table lists this clone with a count of one. The chain's CDR3 is CASSYGGVGANVLTF. Written as DNA, the CDR3 is TGTGCCAGCAGTTACGGAGGGGTTGGGGCCAACGTCCTGACTTTC. The rearrangement uses TRBV27 and TRBJ2-6; maybe TRBD2 (6 bases). CDR1 and CDR2 from the germline V gene are MNHEY and SMNVEV (reference sequence). The CDR3 sequence is 15 residues long. Trimming removed 4 bases at V and 3 bases at J, with 10 bases between.

The CDR3: CASNDIQGETQYF. DNA of the CDR3: TGTGCCAGCAACGACATACAGGGGGAGACCCAGTACTTC. The rearrangement joins TRBV7-9 to TRBJ2-5, with 7 bases matching TRBD1. V trimming: 7 bases; J trimming: 5 bases; junction bases outside the gene matches: 7. CDR1 SEHNR and CDR2 FQNEAQ come from the germline V gene (reference sequence). The CDR3 contains 13 residues. Combining the CDR3 with reference TRBV7-9 and TRBJ2-5 gives the whole variable domain DTGVSQNPRHKITKRGQNVTFRCDPISEHNRLYWYRQTLGQGPEFLTYFQNEAQLEKSRLLSDRFSAERPKGSFSTLEIQRTEQGDSAMYLCASNDIQGETQYFGPGTRLLVL.

The chain combines TRBV6-1 with TRBJ1-5; a possible D gene is TRBD1 (6 bases). With 5 bases removed from V and 1 base from J, the gap between germline ends came to 9 bases. The CDR3 covers 14 residues. The germline V gene encodes CDR1 MNHNS and CDR2 SASEGT. In nucleotides, the CDR3 is TGTGCCAGCAGTCCGGGACACAGCAATCAGCCCCAGCATTTT. Its translation: CASSPGHSNQPQHF.

The V call is TRBV4-3, the J call TRBJ2-3; D remains unclear. Germline lookup yields CDR1 LGHNA and CDR2 YSLEER. The V gene lost 4 bases and the J gene lost 3 bases, with 8 bases spanning the gap. The CDR3 is made up of 13 amino acids. The CDR3 DNA is TGCGCCAGCAGCCTTCTGGGTACAGATACGCAGTATTTT. It codes for CASSLLGTDTQYF.

The chain uses TRBV28 and TRBJ2-7; D might be TRBD2 (7 bases). In germline, CDR1 is MDHEN, CDR2 SYDVKM. V was shortened by 6 bases and J by 6 bases, with 24 bases between the two germline ends. The CDR3 sequence is 16 residues long. CDR3 protein: CASSSASGGVYPEQYF. The CDR3 DNA reads as TGTGCCAGCAGCTCTGCCTCGGGGGGCGTATATCCCGAGCAGTACTTC.

This clone showed up just once. This chain joins TRBV5-6 and TRBJ1-4; D call uncertain. Trimming shortened V by 2 bases and J by 6 bases, and 11 bases separated the two germline ends. The germline CDR1 and CDR2 sequences are SGHDT and YYEEEE. The CDR3 runs 14 residues. This CDR3 reads CASSFGPRDEKLFF. CDR3 sequence (DNA): TGTGCCAGCAGCTTCGGCCCACGGGATGAAAAACTGTTTTTT.

This chain joins TRBV5-1 and TRBJ1-5, with D unclear. V was shortened by 4 bases and J by 3 bases, with 11 bases between the two germline ends. CDR1 is SGHRS and CDR2 is YFSETQ in the germline V gene. CDR3 length: 14 residues. CDR3 region: CASSADGNNQPQHF. The CDR3 DNA reads TGCGCCAGCAGCGCCGACGGAAACAATCAGCCCCAGCATTTT.

The chain combines TRBV5-6 with TRBJ2-7; D is undetermined. Germline assignment: CDR1 SGHDT and CDR2 YYEEEE. Trimming removed 0 bases at V and 0 bases at J, with 7 bases between. The CDR3 runs to 14 residues. As DNA, the CDR3 is TGTGCCAGCAGCTTGGTGGACGGCTCCTACGAGCAGTACTTC. It encodes CASSLVDGSYEQYF.

The sample holds one count of this clone. The chain combines TRBV6-6 with TRBJ2-7, with D perhaps TRBD2 (6 bases). Germline CDR1 is MNHNY and CDR2 is SVGAGI (reference sequence). The V end lost 6 bases, the J end lost 2 bases, and 17 bases lay between the germline ends. The CDR3 length is 15 residues. This chain's CDR3 is CASRPGLRRTYEQYF. The CDR3 coding sequence is TGTGCCAGCAGGCCGGGACTCCGTCGTACCTACGAGCAGTACTTC.